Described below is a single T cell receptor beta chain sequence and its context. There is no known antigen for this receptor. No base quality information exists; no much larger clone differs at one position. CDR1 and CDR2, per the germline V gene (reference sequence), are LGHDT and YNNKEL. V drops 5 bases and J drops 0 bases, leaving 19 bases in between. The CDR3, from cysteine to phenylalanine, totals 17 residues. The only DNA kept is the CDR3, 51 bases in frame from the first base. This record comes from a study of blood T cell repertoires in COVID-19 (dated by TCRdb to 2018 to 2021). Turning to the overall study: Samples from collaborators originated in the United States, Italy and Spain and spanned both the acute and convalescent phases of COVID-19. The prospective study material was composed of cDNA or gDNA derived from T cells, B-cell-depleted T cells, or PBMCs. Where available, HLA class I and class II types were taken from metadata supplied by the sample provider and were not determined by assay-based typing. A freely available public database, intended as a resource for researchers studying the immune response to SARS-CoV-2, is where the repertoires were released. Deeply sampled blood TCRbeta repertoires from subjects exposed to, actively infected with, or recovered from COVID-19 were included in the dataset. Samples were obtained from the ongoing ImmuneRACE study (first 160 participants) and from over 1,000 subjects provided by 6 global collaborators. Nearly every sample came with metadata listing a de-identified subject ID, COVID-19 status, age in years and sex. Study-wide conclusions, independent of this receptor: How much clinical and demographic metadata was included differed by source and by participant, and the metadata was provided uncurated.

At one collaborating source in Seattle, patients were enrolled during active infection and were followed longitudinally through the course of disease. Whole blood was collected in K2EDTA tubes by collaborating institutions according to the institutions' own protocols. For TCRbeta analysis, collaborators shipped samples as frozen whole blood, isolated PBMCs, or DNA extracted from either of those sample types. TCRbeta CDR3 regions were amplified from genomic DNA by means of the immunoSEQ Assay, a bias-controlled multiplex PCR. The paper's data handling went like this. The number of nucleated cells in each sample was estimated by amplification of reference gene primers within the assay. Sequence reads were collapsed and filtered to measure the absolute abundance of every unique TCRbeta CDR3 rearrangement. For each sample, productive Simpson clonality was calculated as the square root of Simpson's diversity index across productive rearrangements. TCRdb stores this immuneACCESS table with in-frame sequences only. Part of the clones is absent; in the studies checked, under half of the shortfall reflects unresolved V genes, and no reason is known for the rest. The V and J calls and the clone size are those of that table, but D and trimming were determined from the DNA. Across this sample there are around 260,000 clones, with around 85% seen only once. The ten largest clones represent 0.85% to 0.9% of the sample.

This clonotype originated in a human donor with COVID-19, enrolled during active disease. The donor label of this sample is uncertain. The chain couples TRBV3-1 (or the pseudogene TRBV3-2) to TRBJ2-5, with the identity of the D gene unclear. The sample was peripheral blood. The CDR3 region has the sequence CASSAFGVADNQETQYF. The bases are TGTGCCAGCAGCGCGTTTGGTGTGGCGGATAACCAAGAGACCCAGTACTTC.